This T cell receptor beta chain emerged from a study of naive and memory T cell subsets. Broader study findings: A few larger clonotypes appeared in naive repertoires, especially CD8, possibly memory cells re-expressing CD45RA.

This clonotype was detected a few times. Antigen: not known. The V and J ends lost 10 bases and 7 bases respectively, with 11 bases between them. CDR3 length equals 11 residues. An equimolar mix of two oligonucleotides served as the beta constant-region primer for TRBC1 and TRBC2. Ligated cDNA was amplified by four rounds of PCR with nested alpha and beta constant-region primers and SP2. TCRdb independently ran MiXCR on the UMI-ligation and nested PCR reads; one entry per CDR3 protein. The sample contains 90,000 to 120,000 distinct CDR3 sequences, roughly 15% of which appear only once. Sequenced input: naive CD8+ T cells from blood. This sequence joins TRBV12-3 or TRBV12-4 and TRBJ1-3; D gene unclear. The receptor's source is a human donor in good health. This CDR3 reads CATLDKNTIYF. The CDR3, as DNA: TGTGCCACCCTTGATAAGAACACCATATATTTT.